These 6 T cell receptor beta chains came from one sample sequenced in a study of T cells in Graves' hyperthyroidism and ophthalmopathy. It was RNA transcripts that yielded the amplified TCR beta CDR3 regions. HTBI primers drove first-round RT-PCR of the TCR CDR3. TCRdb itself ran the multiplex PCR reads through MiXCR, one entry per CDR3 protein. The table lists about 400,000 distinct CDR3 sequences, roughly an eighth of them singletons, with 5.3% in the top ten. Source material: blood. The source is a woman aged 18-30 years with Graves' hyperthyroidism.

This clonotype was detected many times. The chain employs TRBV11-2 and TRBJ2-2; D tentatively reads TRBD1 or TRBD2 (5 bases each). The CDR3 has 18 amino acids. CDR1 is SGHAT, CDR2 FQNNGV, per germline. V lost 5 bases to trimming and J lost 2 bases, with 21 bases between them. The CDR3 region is CASSPLLGTTTNTGELFF. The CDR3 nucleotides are TGTGCCAGCAGCCCATTGTTAGGGACGACAACAAACACCGGGGAGCTGTTTTTT.

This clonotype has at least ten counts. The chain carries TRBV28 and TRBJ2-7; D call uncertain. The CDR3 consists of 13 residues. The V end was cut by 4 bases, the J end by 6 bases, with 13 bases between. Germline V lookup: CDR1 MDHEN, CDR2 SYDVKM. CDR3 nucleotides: TGTGCCAGCAGTTCCCCTGGTAGGCCCGAGCAGTACTTC. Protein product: CASSSPGRPEQYF.

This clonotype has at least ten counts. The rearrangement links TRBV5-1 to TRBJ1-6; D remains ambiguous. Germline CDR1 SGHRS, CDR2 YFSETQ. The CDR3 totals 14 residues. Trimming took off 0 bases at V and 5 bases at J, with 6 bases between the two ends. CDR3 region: CASSLEGNNSPLHF. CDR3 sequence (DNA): TGCGCCAGCAGCTTGGAAGGGAATAATTCACCCCTCCACTTT. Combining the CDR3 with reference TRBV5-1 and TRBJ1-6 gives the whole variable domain KAGVTQTPRYLIKTRGQQVTLSCSPISGHRSVSWYQQTPGQGLQFLFEYFSETQRNKGNFPGRFSGRQFSNSRSEMNVSTLELGDSALYLCASSLEGNNSPLHFGNGTRLTVT.

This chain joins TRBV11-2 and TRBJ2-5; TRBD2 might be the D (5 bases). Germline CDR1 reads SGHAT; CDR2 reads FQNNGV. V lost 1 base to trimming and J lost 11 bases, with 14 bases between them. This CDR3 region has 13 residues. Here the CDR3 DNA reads TGTGCCAGCAGCTTAGTTGGGTCGGGAAGACAGTACTTC. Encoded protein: CASSLVGSGRQYF.

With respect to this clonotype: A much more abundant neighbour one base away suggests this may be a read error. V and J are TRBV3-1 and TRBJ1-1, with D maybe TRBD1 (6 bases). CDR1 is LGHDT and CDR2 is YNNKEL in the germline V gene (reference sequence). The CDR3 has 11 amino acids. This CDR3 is CPSSIQGSAFF. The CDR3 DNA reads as TGTCCCAGCAGCATACAGGGTTCTGCTTTCTTT.

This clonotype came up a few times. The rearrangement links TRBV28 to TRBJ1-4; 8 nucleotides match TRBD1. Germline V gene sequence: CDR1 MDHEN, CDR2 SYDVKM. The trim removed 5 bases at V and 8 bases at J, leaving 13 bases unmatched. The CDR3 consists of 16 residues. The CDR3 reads CASSPPMTGAREKLFF. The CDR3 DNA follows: TGTGCCAGCAGTCCTCCAATGACAGGGGCGCGAGAAAAACTGTTTTTT. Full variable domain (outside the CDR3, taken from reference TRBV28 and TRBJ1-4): DVKVTQSSRYLVKRTGEKVFLECVQDMDHENMFWYRQDPGLGLRLIYFSYDVKMKEKGDIPEGYSVSREKKERFSLILESASTNQTSMYLCASSPPMTGAREKLFFGSGTQLSVL.